This is a list of T cell receptor beta chains from one sample in a study of blood T cell repertoires in COVID-19. This table comes from immunoSEQ multiplex PCR, and its TCRdb copy is limited to in-frame clones, with some not included. In the table there are about 360,000 clones, around nine tenths of which are singletons. Sequencing was performed on peripheral blood. Source of these receptors: a woman aged 55-75 years with COVID-19, enrolled during active disease. Each CDR3 is given with its conserved first and last residue. A D gene is named only where the DNA matches it firmly.

CASSLLTGSSPLHF,NA,TRBJ1-6,TRBV7-2
CASSQDGPRAGARNEQFF,NA,TRBJ2-1,TRBV4-1
CASSYDIVLYGYTF,NA,TRBJ1-2,TRBV21-1
CAWSGADLLNTEAFF,NA,TRBJ1-1,TRBV30
CASMPQGGHTYEQYF,NA,TRBJ2-7,TRBV6-5
CASSYGDSLNTEAFF,TRBD1,TRBJ1-1,TRBV6-5
CAHGQGEGGYTF,TRBD1,TRBJ1-2,TRBV30
CASSARDRGRNTQYF,TRBD1,TRBJ2-3,TRBV5-4
CASSQQGWVSHNEQFF,NA,TRBJ2-1,TRBV5-1
CASSNRQGWNNEQFF,TRBD1,TRBJ2-1,TRBV7-2
CASSLDQSDTQYF,NA,TRBJ2-3,TRBV7-8
CASSPVAGATNEQFF,TRBD2,TRBJ2-1,TRBV5-6
CASSPGQGFSEQYF,TRBD1,TRBJ2-7,TRBV5-1
CASSSVSLSGTQYF,NA,TRBJ2-5,TRBV11-3
CASSLTPTRDWRTEAFF,NA,TRBJ1-1,TRBV7-3
CASSLTWNTEAFF,NA,TRBJ1-1,TRBV19
CASSPRPTGKAGNTIYF,TRBD1,TRBJ1-3,TRBV11-2
CASKWGQENTEAFF,NA,TRBJ1-1,TRBV6-5
CASSILETGNTEAFF,NA,TRBJ1-1,TRBV19
CSVDRGDTEAFF,TRBD1,TRBJ1-1,TRBV29-1
CASSPNGGQPQHF,NA,TRBJ1-5,TRBV7-9
CASSQVGQGKNTEAFF,TRBD1,TRBJ1-1,TRBV3-1/TRBV3-2
CASSPPGDNEQFF,NA,TRBJ2-1,TRBV6-5
CASSRGDRAYEQYF,NA,TRBJ2-7,TRBV7-6
CASSLRDRGSPLHF,TRBD1,TRBJ1-6,TRBV7-2
CASSQVQAGGRNEQFF,TRBD2,TRBJ2-1,TRBV4-1
CASSLSRIEGEQYF,NA,TRBJ2-7,TRBV27
CASSPGQGIFNTEAFF,TRBD1,TRBJ1-1,TRBV18
CASTHLSTGNTEAFF,NA,TRBJ1-1,TRBV6-5
CASSLVQASGEQYF,NA,TRBJ2-7,TRBV5-6
CASSLLGQGALRQYF,TRBD1,TRBJ2-7,TRBV7-2
CAWRGLQGASEQYF,TRBD1,TRBJ2-7,TRBV30